The next 6 T cell receptor beta chains were all read from a single sample in a study of human T cells and chemical hapten exposure. TCRdb reprocessed the RACE reads via MiXCR and lists one record per CDR3 protein. The repertoire holds approximately 97,000 distinct CDR3 sequences, around 25% seen once, with under 13% in the top ten. Time point given: patch test 3, about 24 weeks after DPC sensitization. Treatment reported: therapeutic diphenylcyclopropenone sensitization with weekly scalp DPC. The sequenced sample was whole blood, obtained in connection with sensitization to the hapten diphenylcyclopropenone (DPC). The origin of the receptors is a man aged 40-50 years with alopecia areata. Some clones in this sample may be carry-over from other donors' samples.

The V gene is TRBV10-3, the J gene TRBJ1-5; no firm D call. Trimming took 6 bases from V and 1 from J, leaving 13 bases between them. The CDR3 is 15 amino acids. The germline gives CDR1 ENHRY, CDR2 SYGVKD. DNA for the CDR3: TGTGCCATCAGCGATTCCATTGGGAGCAATCAGCCCCAGCATTTT. It is translated as CAISDSIGSNQPQHF.

Written as DNA, the CDR3 is TGTGCCAGCAGCCAAGGACAGATCCATCAGCCCCAGCATTTT. Translating it yields CASSQGQIHQPQHF. The J gene is TRBJ1-5, the V gene TRBV3-1, with D perhaps TRBD1 (5 bases). Deletions cut 1 base from V and 5 bases from J, with 9 bases between. CDR3 size: 14 residues. Per the germline V gene, CDR1 is LGHDT and CDR2 is YNNKEL (reference sequence).

This clonotype was seen a few times. This rearrangement joins TRBV5-1 to TRBJ1-3; D unclear. Germline V gene data show CDR1 as SGHRS and CDR2 as YFSETQ. This CDR3 region has 16 residues. Trimming removed 0 bases from V and 0 bases from J, with 10 bases in between. CDR3 nucleotides: TGCGCCAGCAGCTTGGATCAACACTTCTCTGGAAACACCATATATTTT. Translation: CASSLDQHFSGNTIYF.

The table lists this clonotype with a few counts. The gene calls are TRBV6-5 and TRBJ2-3; 10 bases agree with TRBD2. This CDR3 comprises 17 residues. With 6 bases clipped from V and 3 bases from J, the junction kept 12 bases outside the gene matches. The germline V gene has CDR1 MNHEY and CDR2 SVGAGI. The CDR3 here is CASSRDVGLAVTDTQYF. The CDR3 nucleotides are TGTGCCAGCAGCCGAGACGTTGGACTAGCGGTAACAGATACGCAGTATTTT.

This clonotype was found a few times. The CDR3 sequence is CASSRAKGPGWPQHF. The CDR3 coding sequence is TGTGCCAGCTCACGTGCGAAGGGCCCGGGATGGCCCCAGCATTTT. The V and J genes are TRBV18 and TRBJ1-5; no reliable D call. The V gene lost 4 bases and the J gene lost 9 bases, with 19 bases spanning the gap. From germline, CDR1 is KGHSH and CDR2 LQKENI. This CDR3 spans 15 amino acids.

DNA for the CDR3: TGTGCCAGCAGTTTATTCCATTCCCGGGACAGGCAAGAGACCCAGTACTTC. Encoded protein: CASSLFHSRDRQETQYF. The chain combines TRBV27 with TRBJ2-5; 8 nucleotides match TRBD1. Germline CDR1 is MNHEY and CDR2 is SMNVEV (reference sequence). The CDR3 has 17 amino acids. V lost 1 base, J lost 2 bases, and 9 bases stayed unmatched.